The source of this T cell receptor beta chain is a study of human T cells and chemical hapten exposure. Study context: Subjects had 2% DPC placed on approximately 2 cm by approximately 2 cm of upper inner arm skin for sensitization. The upper back received 0.01% DPC by patch testing, with results read at 6 days.

The sample's time point: pre-sensitization, week 0. Treatment noted: therapeutic diphenylcyclopropenone sensitization with weekly scalp DPC. Unfractionated whole blood served as the source for total RNA extraction. In TCRdb, the RACE reads were re-called with MiXCR into one record per CDR3 protein. The sample records under 60,000 distinct CDR3 sequences, roughly 10% being singletons. V was trimmed by 6 bases and J by 10 bases, leaving 10 bases between them. The CDR3 spans 11 residues. The sequences come from whole blood, collected in connection with sensitization to the hapten diphenylcyclopropenone (DPC). This chain links TRBV12-3 or TRBV12-4 with TRBJ2-1; a possible D gene is TRBD2 (5 bases). The sequence was collected from a young woman with alopecia areata. Some clones in this sample may be carry-over from other donors' samples. Written as DNA, the CDR3 is TGTGCCAGCAGGGTCCGAGGGGAGCAGTTCTTC. Translation: CASRVRGEQFF.